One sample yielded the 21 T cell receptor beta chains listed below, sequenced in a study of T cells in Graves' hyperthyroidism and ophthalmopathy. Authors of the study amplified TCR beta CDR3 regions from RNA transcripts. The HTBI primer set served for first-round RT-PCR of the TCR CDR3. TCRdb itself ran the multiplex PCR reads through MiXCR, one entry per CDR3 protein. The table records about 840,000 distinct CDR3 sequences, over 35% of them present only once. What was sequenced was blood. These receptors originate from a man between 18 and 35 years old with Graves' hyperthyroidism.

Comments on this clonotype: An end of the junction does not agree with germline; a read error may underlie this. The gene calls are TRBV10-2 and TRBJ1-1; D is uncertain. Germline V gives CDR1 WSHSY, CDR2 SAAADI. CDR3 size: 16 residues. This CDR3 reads CASSITAGGMNTEAFF. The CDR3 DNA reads TGTGCCAGCAGCATTACCGCGGGCGGAATGAACACTGAAGCTTTCTTT.

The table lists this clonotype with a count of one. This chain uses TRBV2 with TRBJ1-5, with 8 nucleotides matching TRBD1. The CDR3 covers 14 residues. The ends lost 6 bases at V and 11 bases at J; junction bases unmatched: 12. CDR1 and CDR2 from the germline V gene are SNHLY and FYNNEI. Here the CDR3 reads CASSDRGDQETQHF. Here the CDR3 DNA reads TGTGCCAGCAGCGACAGGGGCGACCAAGAGACCCAGCATTTT.

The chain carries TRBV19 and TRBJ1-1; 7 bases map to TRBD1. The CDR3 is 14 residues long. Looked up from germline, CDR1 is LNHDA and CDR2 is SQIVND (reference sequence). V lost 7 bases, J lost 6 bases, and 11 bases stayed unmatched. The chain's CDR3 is CASTYDRGLAEAFF. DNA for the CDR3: TGTGCCAGTACCTACGATAGGGGGCTGGCTGAAGCTTTCTTT.

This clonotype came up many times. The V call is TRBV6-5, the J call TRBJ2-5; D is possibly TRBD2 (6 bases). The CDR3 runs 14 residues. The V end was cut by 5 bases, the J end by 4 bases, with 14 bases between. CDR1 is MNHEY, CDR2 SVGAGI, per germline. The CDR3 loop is CASSPSSAGETQYF. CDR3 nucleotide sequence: TGTGCCAGCAGTCCCTCTAGCGCGGGAGAGACCCAGTACTTC.

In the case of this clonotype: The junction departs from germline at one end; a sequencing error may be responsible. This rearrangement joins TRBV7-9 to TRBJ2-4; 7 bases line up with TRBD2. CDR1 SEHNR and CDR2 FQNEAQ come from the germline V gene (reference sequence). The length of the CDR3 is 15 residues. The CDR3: CASSLREGTKNIQYF. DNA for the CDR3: TGCGCCAGCAGCTTAAGGGAGGGGACCAAAAACATTCAGTACTTC.

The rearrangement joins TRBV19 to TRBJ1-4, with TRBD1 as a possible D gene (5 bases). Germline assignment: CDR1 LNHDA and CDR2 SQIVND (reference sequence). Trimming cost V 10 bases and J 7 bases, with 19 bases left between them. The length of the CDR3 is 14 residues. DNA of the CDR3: TGTGCCACCTCGACTGGGGGGTTGAGTGAAAAACTGTTTTTT. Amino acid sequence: CATSTGGLSEKLFF.

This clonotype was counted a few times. As DNA, the CDR3 is TGTGCCAGCAGCTTGGGGACTAGCGGGTCACGGGGGACCCAGTACTTC. Amino acids: CASSLGTSGSRGTQYF. The J gene is TRBJ2-5, the V gene TRBV5-6; 11 nucleotides match TRBD2. CDR1 is SGHDT and CDR2 is YYEEEE in the germline V gene. V shed 0 bases and J 7 bases; nucleotides not matched to a gene: 8. This CDR3 region has 16 residues.

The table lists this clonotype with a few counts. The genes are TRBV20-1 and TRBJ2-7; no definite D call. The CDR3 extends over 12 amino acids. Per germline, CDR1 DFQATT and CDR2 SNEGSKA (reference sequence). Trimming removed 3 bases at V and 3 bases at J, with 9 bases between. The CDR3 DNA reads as TGCAGTGCTAGTGTACAGCACTACGAGCAGTACTTC. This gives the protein CSASVQHYEQYF.

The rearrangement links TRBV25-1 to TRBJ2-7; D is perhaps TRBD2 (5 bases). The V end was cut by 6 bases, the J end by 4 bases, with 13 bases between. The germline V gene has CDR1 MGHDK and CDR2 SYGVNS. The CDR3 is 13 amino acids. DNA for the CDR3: TGTGCCAGCAGATACGCAGAGGGATACGAGCAGTACTTC. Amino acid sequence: CASRYAEGYEQYF.

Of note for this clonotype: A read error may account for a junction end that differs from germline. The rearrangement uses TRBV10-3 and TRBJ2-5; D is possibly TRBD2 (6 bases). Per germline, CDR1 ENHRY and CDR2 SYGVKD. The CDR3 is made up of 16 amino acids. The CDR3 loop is CASSYGIAAYQETQYF. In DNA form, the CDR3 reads TGTGCCAGCAGTTACGGGATAGCGGCCTACCAAGAGACCCAGTACTTC.

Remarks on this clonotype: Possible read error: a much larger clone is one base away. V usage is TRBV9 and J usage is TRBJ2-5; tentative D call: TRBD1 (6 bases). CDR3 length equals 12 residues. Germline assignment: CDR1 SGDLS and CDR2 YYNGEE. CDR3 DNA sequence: TGTGCCAGCAGCGTAGAGGGGGAGACCCAGCACTTC. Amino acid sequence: CASSVEGETQHF.

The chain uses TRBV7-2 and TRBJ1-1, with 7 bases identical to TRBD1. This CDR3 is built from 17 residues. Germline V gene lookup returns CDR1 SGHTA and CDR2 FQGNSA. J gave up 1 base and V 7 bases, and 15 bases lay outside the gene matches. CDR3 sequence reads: CASNTDAGGWANTEAFF. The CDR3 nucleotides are TGTGCCAGCAACACCGACGCAGGGGGATGGGCGAACACTGAAGCTTTCTTT.

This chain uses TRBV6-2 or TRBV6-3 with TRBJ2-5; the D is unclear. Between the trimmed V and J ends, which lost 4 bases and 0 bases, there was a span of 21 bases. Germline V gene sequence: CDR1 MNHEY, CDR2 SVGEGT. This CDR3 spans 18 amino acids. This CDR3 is CASSSGLATSLYQETQYF. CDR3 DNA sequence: TGTGCCAGCAGTTCGGGCCTTGCTACTTCTCTGTACCAAGAGACCCAGTACTTC.

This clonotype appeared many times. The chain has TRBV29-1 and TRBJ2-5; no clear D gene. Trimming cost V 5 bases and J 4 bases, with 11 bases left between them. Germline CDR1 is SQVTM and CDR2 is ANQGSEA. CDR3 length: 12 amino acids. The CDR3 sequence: CSVRNLGETQYF. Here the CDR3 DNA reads TGCAGCGTTAGAAATTTGGGAGAGACCCAGTACTTC. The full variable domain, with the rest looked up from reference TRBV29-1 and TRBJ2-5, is SAVISQKPSRDICQRGTSLTIQCQVDSQVTMMFWYRQQPGQSLTLIATANQGSEATYESGFVIDKFPISRPNLTFSTLTVSNMSPEDSSIYLCSVRNLGETQYFGPGTRLLVL.

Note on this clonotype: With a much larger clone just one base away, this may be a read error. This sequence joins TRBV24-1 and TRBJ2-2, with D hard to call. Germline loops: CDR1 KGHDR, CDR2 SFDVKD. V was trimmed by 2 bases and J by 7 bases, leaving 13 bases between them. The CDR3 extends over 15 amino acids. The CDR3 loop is CATSDSVYSIGELFF. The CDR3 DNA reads TGTGCCACCAGTGATTCTGTATATTCCATCGGGGAGCTGTTTTTT.

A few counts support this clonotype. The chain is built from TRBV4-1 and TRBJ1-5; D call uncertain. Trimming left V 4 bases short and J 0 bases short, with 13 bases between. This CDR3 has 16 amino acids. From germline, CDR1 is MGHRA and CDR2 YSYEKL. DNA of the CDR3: TGCGCCAGCAGCCCCACACCGGGATTTAGCAATCAGCCCCAGCATTTT. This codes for CASSPTPGFSNQPQHF.

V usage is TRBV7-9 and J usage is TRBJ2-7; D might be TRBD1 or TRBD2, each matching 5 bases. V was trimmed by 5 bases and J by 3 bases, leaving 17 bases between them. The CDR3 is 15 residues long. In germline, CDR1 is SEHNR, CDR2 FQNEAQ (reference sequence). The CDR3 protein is CASSDRDVRGYEQYF. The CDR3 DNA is TGTGCCAGCAGCGACCGGGACGTCAGAGGCTACGAGCAGTACTTC.

Here the CDR3 DNA reads TGTGCCAGCAGCGCCCTACCGACAGGGGACTCCTACGAGCAGTACTTC. It codes for CASSALPTGDSYEQYF. The chain has TRBV7-8 and TRBJ2-7, with 8 bases lining up with TRBD1. V lost 5 bases to trimming and J lost 0 bases; unmatched junction nucleotides: 9. CDR1 is SGHVS, CDR2 FQNEAQ, per germline. The CDR3 sequence is 16 residues long.

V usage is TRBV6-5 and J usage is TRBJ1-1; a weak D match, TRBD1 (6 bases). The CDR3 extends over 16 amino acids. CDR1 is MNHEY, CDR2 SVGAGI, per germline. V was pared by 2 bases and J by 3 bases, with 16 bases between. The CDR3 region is CASSYVPRGADTEAFF. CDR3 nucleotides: TGTGCCAGCAGTTACGTCCCCAGGGGCGCAGACACTGAAGCTTTCTTT.

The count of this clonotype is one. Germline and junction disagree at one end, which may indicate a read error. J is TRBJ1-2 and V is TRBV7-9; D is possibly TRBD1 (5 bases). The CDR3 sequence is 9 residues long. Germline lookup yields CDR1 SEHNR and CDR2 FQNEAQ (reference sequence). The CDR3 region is CASSSQEGF. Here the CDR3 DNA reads TGTGCCAGCAGCTCACAGGAGGGCTTC. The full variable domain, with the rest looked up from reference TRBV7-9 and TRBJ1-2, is DTGVSQNPRHKITKRGQNVTFRCDPISEHNRLYWYRQTLGQGPEFLTYFQNEAQLEKSRLLSDRFSAERPKGSFSTLEIQRTEQGDSAMYLCASSSQEGFGSGTRLTVV.

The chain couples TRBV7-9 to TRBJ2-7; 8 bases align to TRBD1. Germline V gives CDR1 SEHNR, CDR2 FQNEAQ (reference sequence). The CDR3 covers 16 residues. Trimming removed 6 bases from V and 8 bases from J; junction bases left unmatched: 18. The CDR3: CASSSGSGTGPGQQYF. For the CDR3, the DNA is TGTGCCAGCAGTTCGGGCTCCGGGACAGGTCCCGGGCAGCAGTACTTC.